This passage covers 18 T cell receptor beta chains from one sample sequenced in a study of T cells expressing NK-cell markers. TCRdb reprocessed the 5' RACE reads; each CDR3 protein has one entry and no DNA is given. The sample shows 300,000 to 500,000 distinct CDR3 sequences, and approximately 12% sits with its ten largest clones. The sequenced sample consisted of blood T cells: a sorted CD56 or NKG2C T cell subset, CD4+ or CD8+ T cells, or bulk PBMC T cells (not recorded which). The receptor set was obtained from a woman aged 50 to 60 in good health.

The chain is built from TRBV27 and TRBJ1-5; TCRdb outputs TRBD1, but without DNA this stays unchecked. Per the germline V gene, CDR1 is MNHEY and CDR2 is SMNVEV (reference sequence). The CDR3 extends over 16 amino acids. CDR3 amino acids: CASSSKDRLSNQPQHF.

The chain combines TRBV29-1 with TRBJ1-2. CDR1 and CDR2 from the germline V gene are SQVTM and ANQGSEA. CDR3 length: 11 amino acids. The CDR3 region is CSVGDGYGYTF.

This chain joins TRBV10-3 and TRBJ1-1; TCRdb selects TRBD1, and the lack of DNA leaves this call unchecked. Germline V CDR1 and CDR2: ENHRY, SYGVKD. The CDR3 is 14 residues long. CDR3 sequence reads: CAIKRDRVYSEAFF.

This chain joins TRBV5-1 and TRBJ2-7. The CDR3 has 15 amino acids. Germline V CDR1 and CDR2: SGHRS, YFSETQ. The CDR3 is CASSFAGRSSYEQYF.

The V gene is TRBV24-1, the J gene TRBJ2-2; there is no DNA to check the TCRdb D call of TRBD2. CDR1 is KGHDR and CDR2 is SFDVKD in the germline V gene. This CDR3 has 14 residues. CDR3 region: CATSEAGETGELFF.

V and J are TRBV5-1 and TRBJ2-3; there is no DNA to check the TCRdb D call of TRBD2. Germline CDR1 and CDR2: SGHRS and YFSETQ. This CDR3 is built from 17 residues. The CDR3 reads CASSLIGGTASTDTQYF.

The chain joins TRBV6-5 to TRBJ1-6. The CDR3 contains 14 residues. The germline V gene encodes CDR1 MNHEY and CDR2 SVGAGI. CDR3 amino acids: CASSYSRFSSPLHF.

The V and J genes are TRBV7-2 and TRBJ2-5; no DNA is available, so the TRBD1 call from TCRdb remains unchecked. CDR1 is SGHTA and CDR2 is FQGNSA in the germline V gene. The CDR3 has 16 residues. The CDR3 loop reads CASTARGTQGQETQYF.

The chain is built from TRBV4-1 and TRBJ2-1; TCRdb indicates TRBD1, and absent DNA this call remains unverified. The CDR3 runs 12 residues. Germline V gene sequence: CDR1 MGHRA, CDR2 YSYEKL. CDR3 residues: CASSQEGQGTVF.

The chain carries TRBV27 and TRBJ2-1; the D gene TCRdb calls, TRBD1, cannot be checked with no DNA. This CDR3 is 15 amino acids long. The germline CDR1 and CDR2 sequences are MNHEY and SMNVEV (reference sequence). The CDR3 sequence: CASSKGSPGYNEQFF.

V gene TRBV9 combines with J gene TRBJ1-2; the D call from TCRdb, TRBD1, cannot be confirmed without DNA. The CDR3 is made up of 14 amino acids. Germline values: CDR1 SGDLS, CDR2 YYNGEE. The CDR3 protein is CASSALTGWSGYTF.

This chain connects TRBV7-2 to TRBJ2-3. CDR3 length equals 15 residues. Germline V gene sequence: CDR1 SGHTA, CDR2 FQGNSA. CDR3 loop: CASSPRRGYTDTQYF.

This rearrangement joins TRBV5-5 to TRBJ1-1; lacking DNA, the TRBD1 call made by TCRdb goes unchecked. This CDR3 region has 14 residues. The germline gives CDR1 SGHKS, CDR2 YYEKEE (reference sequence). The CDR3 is CASSLQVLSAEAFF.

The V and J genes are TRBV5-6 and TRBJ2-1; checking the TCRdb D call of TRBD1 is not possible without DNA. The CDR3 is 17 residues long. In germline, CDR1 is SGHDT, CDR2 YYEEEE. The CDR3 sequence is CASSPNRDRGSYNEQFF.

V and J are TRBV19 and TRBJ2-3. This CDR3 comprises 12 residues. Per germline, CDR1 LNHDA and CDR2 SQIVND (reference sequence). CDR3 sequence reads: CASGRFEDTQYF.

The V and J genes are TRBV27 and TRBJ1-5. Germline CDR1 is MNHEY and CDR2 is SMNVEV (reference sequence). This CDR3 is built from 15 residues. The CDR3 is CASSQSQTGNQPQHF.

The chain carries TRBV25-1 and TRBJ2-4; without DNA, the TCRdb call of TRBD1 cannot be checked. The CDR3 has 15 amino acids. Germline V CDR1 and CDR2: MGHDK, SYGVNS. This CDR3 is CASSEGGQGKNIQYF.

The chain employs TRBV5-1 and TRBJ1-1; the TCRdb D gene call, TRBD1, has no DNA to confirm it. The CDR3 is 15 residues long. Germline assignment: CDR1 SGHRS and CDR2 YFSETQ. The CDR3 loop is CASSLGRPGSTEAFF.